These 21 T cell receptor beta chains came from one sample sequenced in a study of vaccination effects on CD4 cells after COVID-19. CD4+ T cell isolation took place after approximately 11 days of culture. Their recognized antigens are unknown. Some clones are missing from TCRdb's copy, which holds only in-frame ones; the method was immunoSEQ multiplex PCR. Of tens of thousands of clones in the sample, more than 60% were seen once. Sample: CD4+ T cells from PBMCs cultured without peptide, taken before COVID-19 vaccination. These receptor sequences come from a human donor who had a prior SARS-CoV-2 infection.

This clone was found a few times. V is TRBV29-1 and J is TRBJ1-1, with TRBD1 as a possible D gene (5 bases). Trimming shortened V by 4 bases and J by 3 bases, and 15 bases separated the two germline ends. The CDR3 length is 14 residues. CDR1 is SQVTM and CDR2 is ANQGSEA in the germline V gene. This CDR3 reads CSVVGQGGYTEAFF. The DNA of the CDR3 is TGCAGCGTTGTCGGGCAGGGCGGGTACACTGAAGCTTTCTTT.

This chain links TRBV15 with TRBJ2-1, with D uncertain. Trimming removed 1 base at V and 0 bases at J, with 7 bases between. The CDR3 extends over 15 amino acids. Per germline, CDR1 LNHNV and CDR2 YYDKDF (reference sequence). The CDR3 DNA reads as TGTGCCACCAGCAGAGGGGGATTCTCCTACAATGAGCAGTTCTTC. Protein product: CATSRGGFSYNEQFF. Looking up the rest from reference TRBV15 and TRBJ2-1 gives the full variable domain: DAMVIQNPRYQVTQFGKPVTLSCSQTLNHNVMYWYQQKSSQAPKLLFHYYDKDFNNEADTPDNFQSRRPNTSFCFLDIRSPGLGDTAMYLCATSRGGFSYNEQFFGPGTRLTVL.

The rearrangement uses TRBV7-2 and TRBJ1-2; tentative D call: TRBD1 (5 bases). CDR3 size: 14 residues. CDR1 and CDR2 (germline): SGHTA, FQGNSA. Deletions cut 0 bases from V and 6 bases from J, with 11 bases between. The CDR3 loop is CASSLAPGVDGYTF. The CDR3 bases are TGTGCCAGCAGCTTAGCGCCGGGGGTGGATGGCTACACCTTC.

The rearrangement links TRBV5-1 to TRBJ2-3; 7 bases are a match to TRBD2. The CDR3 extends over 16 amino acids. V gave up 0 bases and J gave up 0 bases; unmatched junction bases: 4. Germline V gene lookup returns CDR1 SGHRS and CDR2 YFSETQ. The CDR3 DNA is TGCGCCAGCAGCTTGGGACTAGCAACGAGCACAGATACGCAGTATTTT. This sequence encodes CASSLGLATSTDTQYF.

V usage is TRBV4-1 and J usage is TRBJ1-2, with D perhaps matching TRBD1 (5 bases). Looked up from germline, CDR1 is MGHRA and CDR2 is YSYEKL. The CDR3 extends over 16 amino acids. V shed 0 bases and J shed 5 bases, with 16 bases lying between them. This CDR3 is CASSQDLFARAYGYTF. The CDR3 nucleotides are TGCGCCAGCAGCCAAGATCTCTTCGCCAGGGCGTATGGCTACACCTTC.

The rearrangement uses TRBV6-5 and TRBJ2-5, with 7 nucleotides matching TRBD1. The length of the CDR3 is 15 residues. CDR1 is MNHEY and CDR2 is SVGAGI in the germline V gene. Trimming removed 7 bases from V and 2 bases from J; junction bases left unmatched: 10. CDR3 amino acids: CASTPWTGAQETQYF. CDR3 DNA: TGTGCCAGCACCCCCTGGACAGGCGCGCAAGAGACCCAGTACTTC.

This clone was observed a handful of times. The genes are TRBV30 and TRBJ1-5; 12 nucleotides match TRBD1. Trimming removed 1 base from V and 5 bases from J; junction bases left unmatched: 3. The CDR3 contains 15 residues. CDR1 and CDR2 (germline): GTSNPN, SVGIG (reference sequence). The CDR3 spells CAWSGDRGRDQPQHF. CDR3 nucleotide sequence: TGTGCCTGGAGTGGGGACAGGGGGCGTGATCAGCCCCAGCATTTT. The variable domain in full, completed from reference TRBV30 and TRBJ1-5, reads SQTIHQWPATLVQPVGSPLSLECTVEGTSNPNLYWYRQAAGRGLQLLFYSVGIGQISSEVPQNLSASRPQDRQFILSSKKLLLSDSGFYLCAWSGDRGRDQPQHFGDGTRLSIL.

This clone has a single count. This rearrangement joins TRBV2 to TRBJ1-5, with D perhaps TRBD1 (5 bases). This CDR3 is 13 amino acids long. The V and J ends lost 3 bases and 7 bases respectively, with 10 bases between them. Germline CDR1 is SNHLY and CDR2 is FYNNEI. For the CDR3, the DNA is TGTGCCAGCAGTGACCGGGGGAGACAGCCCCAGCATTTT. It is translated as CASSDRGRQPQHF.

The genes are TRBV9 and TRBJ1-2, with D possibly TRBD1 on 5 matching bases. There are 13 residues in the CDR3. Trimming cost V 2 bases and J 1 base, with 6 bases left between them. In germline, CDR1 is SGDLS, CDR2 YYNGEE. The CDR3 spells CASSVDSNYGYTF. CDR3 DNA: TGTGCCAGCAGCGTCGACAGTAACTATGGCTACACCTTC.

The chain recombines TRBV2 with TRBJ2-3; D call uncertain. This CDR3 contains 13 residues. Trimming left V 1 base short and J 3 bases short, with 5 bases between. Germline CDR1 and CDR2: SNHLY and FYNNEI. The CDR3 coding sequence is TGTGCCAGCAGTGAAGGCCCAACAGATACGCAGTATTTT. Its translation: CASSEGPTDTQYF.

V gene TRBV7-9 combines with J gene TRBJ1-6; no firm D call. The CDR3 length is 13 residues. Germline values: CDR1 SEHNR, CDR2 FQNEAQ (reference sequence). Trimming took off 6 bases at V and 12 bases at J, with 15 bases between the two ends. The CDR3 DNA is TGTGCCAGCAGTCGAGTACTTTCTGGACCCCTCCACTTT. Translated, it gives CASSRVLSGPLHF.

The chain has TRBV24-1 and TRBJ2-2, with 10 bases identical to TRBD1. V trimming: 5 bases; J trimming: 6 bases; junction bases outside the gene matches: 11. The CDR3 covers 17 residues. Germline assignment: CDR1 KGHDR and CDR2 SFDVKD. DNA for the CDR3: TGTGCCACCAGTGGTTTACCCCGGACAGGGGGGGCCGGGGAGCTGTTTTTT. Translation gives CATSGLPRTGGAGELFF.

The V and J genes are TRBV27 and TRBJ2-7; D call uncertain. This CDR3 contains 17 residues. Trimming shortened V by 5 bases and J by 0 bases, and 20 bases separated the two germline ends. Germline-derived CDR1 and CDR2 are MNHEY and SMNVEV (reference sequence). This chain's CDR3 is CASSRFGRAISSYEQYF. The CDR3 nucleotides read TGTGCCAGCAGTCGCTTCGGACGGGCTATAAGCTCCTACGAGCAGTACTTC.

CDR3 in amino acids: CASSYQAGGLETQYF. In DNA, the CDR3 is TGTGCCAGCTCCTACCAGGCGGGGGGTTTGGAGACCCAGTACTTC. The chain is built from TRBV18 and TRBJ2-5, with 8 bases fitting TRBD2. From germline, CDR1 is KGHSH and CDR2 LQKENI. V shed 6 bases and J 5 bases; nucleotides not matched to a gene: 11. The CDR3 is made up of 15 amino acids.

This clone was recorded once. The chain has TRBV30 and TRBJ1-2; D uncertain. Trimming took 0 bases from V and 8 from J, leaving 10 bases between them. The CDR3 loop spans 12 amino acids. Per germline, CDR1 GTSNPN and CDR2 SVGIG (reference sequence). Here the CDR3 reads CAWSVSRRGYTF. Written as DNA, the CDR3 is TGTGCCTGGAGTGTTTCGCGGAGGGGCTACACCTTC.

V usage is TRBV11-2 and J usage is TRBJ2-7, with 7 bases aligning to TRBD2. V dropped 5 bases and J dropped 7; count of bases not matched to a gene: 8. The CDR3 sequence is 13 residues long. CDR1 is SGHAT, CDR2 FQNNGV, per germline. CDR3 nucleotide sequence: TGTGCCAGCAGCATCAGCGGGGCCGTGGAGCAGTACTTC. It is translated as CASSISGAVEQYF.

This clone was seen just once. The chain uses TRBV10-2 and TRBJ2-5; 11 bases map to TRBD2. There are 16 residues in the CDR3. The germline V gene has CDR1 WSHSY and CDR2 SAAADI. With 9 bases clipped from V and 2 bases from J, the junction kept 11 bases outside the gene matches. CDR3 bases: TGCGCCAGTTCTAGCGGGAGGCCACCCAAACAAGAGACCCAGTACTTC. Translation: CASSSGRPPKQETQYF.

CDR3 nucleotide sequence: TGTGCCAGCAGCCAAGATCTCGGAGCTAATGAAAAACTGTTTTTT. The encoded protein is CASSQDLGANEKLFF. The chain is built from TRBV3-1 (or the pseudogene TRBV3-2) and TRBJ1-4, with D hard to call. From germline, CDR1 is LGHDT and CDR2 YNNKEL (reference sequence). CDR3 length equals 15 residues. Trimming cost V 0 bases and J 3 bases, with 8 bases left between them.

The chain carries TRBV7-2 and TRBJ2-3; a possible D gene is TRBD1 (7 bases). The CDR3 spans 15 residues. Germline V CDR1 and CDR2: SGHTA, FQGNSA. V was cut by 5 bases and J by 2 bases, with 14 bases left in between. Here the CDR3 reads CASSQGGWFTDTQYF. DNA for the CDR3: TGTGCCAGCAGCCAGGGGGGTTGGTTCACAGATACGCAGTATTTT.

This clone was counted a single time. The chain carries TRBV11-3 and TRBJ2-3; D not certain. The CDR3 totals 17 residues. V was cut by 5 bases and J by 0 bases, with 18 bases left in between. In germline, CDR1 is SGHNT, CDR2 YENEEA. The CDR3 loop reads CASSPPGLEKSTDTQYF. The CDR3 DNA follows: TGTGCCAGCAGCCCACCGGGCCTAGAGAAGAGCACAGATACGCAGTATTTT.

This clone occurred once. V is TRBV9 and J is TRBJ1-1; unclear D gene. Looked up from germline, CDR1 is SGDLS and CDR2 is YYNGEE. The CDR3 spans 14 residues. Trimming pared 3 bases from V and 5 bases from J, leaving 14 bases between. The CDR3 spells CASSATTASTEAFF. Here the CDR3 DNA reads TGTGCCAGCAGCGCAACGACGGCGAGTACTGAAGCTTTCTTT. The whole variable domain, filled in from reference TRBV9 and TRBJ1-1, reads DSGVTQTPKHLITATGQRVTLRCSPRSGDLSVYWYQQSLDQGLQFLIQYYNGEERAKGNILERFSAQQFPDLHSELNLSSLELGDSALYFCASSATTASTEAFFGQGTRLTVV.